The 17 T cell receptor beta chains reported below all come from one sample, sequenced in a study of post-analysis software for immune sequencing data. Study-wide results and caveats: Compared with controls, patients had more of 4 to 6 TRBV segments, including TRBV5-6, TRBV5-1 and TRBV20-1.

Unique molecular identifiers were built into the TCR beta cDNA libraries. TCRdb ran MiXCR on the PCR reads and lists one entry per CDR3 protein. This repertoire shows a few hundred thousand distinct CDR3 sequences, about 39% found once; its top ten account for less than 8%. Their target antigens are unknown. Sequencing input: blood. These TCRs come from a girl aged 2 to 10 with multiple sclerosis.

This chain joins TRBV6-1 and TRBJ2-7, with D possibly being TRBD2 (5 bases). Germline V gene lookup returns CDR1 MNHNS and CDR2 SASEGT. The ends were cut back, 3 bases at V and 7 bases at J, with 16 bases in the middle. There are 14 residues in the CDR3. The DNA for the CDR3 is TGTGCCAGCAGTGACGGACTCATCAACAATGAGCAGTACTTC. Translation gives CASSDGLINNEQYF.

The rearrangement uses TRBV27 and TRBJ2-7; 9 bases map to TRBD1. Germline lookup yields CDR1 MNHEY and CDR2 SMNVEV (reference sequence). The CDR3 runs to 16 residues. V lost 5 bases and J lost 2; bases outside the gene matches: 10. CDR3 DNA sequence: TGTGCCAGCAGTCGCCAACCGGGACAGGGTCCCTACGAGCAGTACTTC. It codes for CASSRQPGQGPYEQYF.

This rearrangement joins TRBV10-3 to TRBJ2-1; D possibly matches TRBD1 or TRBD2 (6 bases each). The germline V and J ends were trimmed by 5 bases and 0 bases, with 14 bases remaining between them. CDR3 size: 16 residues. The V gene's germline CDR1 is ENHRY and CDR2 SYGVKD. The CDR3 reads CAISREGGSSYNEQFF. Here the CDR3 DNA reads TGTGCCATCAGTCGAGAAGGGGGGAGCTCCTACAATGAGCAGTTCTTC.

This clonotype turned up a few times. The V call is TRBV4-2, the J call TRBJ2-7; D ambiguous. Trimming removed 2 bases at V and 3 bases at J, with 8 bases between. This CDR3 comprises 13 residues. CDR1 and CDR2 from the germline V gene are LGHNA and YNFKEQ. This chain's CDR3 is CASSQLDRYEQYF. In nucleotides, the CDR3 is TGTGCCAGCAGCCAACTAGATCGCTACGAGCAGTACTTC.

This chain links TRBV18 with TRBJ2-1; a possible D gene is TRBD2 (5 bases). CDR1 and CDR2 (germline): KGHSH, LQKENI. CDR3 length: 16 amino acids. V lost 6 bases and J 4 bases, leaving 19 bases between the germline ends. Here the CDR3 DNA reads TGTGCCAGCTCGGGGATAGCGCAAGTTGGATACAATGAGCAGTTCTTC. Residues: CASSGIAQVGYNEQFF.

This clonotype was seen only a few times. The junction and the germline gene differ at one end; a read error may be behind it. The CDR3 nucleotides are TGTGCCCGCAGCTTAGCACTCCGTGAGCAGTTCTTC. Protein: CARSLALREQFF. The genes are TRBV11-2 and TRBJ2-1; D gene uncertain. CDR3 length: 12 amino acids. Germline assignment: CDR1 SGHAT and CDR2 FQNNGV.

J is TRBJ1-2 and V is TRBV7-2, with D maybe TRBD1 (6 bases). Germline CDR1 and CDR2: SGHTA and FQGNSA. V was pared by 3 bases and J by 7 bases, with 18 bases between. CDR3 length: 15 amino acids. CDR3: CASSFTHGGAGGYTF. In DNA form, the CDR3 reads TGTGCCAGCAGCTTTACCCACGGGGGCGCGGGTGGCTACACCTTC.

This chain uses TRBV12-3 or TRBV12-4 with TRBJ2-1; tentative D call: TRBD2 (5 bases). Deletions cut 6 bases from V and 8 bases from J, with 14 bases between. This CDR3 is built from 13 residues. The CDR3 sequence is CASSLLEDYEQFF. The CDR3 DNA follows: TGTGCCAGCAGCCTATTGGAGGACTATGAGCAGTTCTTC.

This clonotype came up many times. The gene calls are TRBV5-1 and TRBJ2-5, with D uncertain. The CDR3 covers 14 residues. Per the germline V gene, CDR1 is SGHRS and CDR2 is YFSETQ. V was shortened by 0 bases and J by 1 base, with 7 bases between the two germline ends. CDR3 sequence: CASSLEASQETQYF. The CDR3 DNA reads as TGCGCCAGCAGCTTGGAGGCCAGCCAAGAGACCCAGTACTTC.

This clonotype turned up a few times. This chain links TRBV29-1 with TRBJ2-7; no reliable D call. V lost 3 bases, J lost 0 bases, and 9 bases lay in between. Germline V gene data show CDR1 as SQVTM and CDR2 as ANQGSEA. The CDR3 covers 13 residues. The CDR3 is CSVEYGSSYEQYF. CDR3 coding DNA: TGCAGCGTTGAGTACGGTAGCTCCTACGAGCAGTACTTC.

The chain combines TRBV12-3 or TRBV12-4 with TRBJ2-7; D is unresolved. The CDR3 sequence is 14 residues long. Between the trimmed V and J ends, which lost 1 base and 7 bases, there was a span of 14 bases. CDR3 coding DNA: TGTGCCAGCAGTTTAGTTATGTCAGTAGGGGAGCAGTACTTC. This sequence encodes CASSLVMSVGEQYF.

This clonotype was counted only a few times. The chain employs TRBV29-1 and TRBJ1-6, with a weak D call TRBD1 (5 bases). CDR1 and CDR2 from the germline V gene are SQVTM and ANQGSEA. CDR3 length equals 14 residues. Here the CDR3 reads CNGLPGGGNSPLHF. DNA for the CDR3: TGCAACGGCCTCCCCGGCGGGGGAAATTCACCCCTCCACTTT.

This chain links TRBV6-6 with TRBJ2-4; the D gene is possibly TRBD1 (6 bases). Germline CDR1 and CDR2: MNHNY and SVGAGI (reference sequence). The V and J ends lost 6 bases and 3 bases respectively, with 12 bases between them. This CDR3 region has 14 residues. CDR3 DNA sequence: TGTGCCAGCAGCTCCGGGACAAACAAAAACATTCAGTACTTC. Its translation: CASSSGTNKNIQYF.

The chain recombines TRBV29-1 with TRBJ2-3, with no clear D. The V and J ends lost 4 bases and 1 base respectively, with 3 bases between them. This CDR3 comprises 11 residues. CDR1 SQVTM and CDR2 ANQGSEA come from the germline V gene. CDR3 DNA sequence: TGCAGCGTTGTACGCACAGATACGCAGTATTTT. Translating gives CSVVRTDTQYF.

V gene TRBV20-1 combines with J gene TRBJ2-1, with 12 bases identical to TRBD2. Looked up from germline, CDR1 is DFQATT and CDR2 is SNEGSKA (reference sequence). Losses at the gene ends were 4 bases for V and 7 bases for J; bases not matched to a gene: 11. This CDR3 is 16 amino acids long. CDR3 sequence (DNA): TGCAGTGCTATTAGGACTAGCGGGAACCTGAGGAATGAGCAGTTCTTC. Protein: CSAIRTSGNLRNEQFF.

This sequence joins TRBV5-1 and TRBJ2-1, with TRBD2 matching over 7 bases. Germline V gives CDR1 SGHRS, CDR2 YFSETQ. With V trimmed by 4 bases and J by 3 bases, 13 bases remained unmatched. The CDR3 consists of 17 residues. CDR3 DNA sequence: TGCGCCAGCAGCCTCTTAGGCGGCGGGAGCGGCTACAATGAGCAGTTCTTC. Protein: CASSLLGGGSGYNEQFF.

CDR3 in amino acids: CASSQQGQRAFF. In DNA form, the CDR3 reads TGTGCCAGCAGTCAACAGGGGCAGAGAGCTTTCTTT. V gene TRBV28 combines with J gene TRBJ1-1; TRBD1 aligns across 7 bases. The germline V gene has CDR1 MDHEN and CDR2 SYDVKM. The CDR3 extends over 12 amino acids. V was pared by 5 bases and J by 10 bases, with 7 bases of the junction left unmatched.